Shown below are 18 T cell receptor beta chains from a single sample sequenced in a study of blood T cell repertoires in COVID-19. Clones were read by immunoSEQ multiplex PCR, and TCRdb kept only the in-frame ones, dropping some. The repertoire holds 150,000 or so clones, with approximately 79% as singletons. The specimen sequenced was peripheral blood. These receptors came from a woman between 40 and 50 years old with COVID-19, enrolled during active disease.

The rearrangement joins TRBV12-3 or TRBV12-4 to TRBJ2-2, with D unresolved. The CDR3 extends over 12 amino acids. V gave up 6 bases and J gave up 0 bases, with 2 bases separating them. CDR3 region: CASSANTGELFF. Written as DNA, the CDR3 is TGTGCCAGCAGCGCGAACACCGGGGAGCTGTTTTTT.

This clone was counted a single time. The rearrangement joins TRBV28 to TRBJ2-3; possible D gene TRBD1, 6 bases. This CDR3 has 14 amino acids. In germline, CDR1 is MDHEN, CDR2 SYDVKM. V shed 5 bases and J shed 7 bases, with 16 bases lying between them. The CDR3, as DNA: TGTGCCAGCAGTCCACAGGGACCCCCTCATACGCAGTATTTT. It yields the protein CASSPQGPPHTQYF.

The J gene is TRBJ1-1, the V gene TRBV3-1 (or the pseudogene TRBV3-2); TRBD1 matches at 8 bases. CDR3 size: 12 residues. The V gene's germline CDR1 is LGHDT and CDR2 YNNKEL (reference sequence). Trimming at V came to 8 bases and at J to 10 bases, leaving 9 bases not matched to a gene. The CDR3 protein is CASGTGPRVAFF. The DNA of the CDR3 is TGTGCCAGCGGGACAGGCCCCAGGGTAGCTTTCTTT.

This chain joins TRBV2 and TRBJ2-1; 7 bases map to TRBD1. V lost 6 bases to trimming and J lost 7 bases; unmatched junction nucleotides: 18. This CDR3 region has 17 residues. The germline V gene has CDR1 SNHLY and CDR2 FYNNEI. The CDR3 loop reads CASSSSFGTEARNEQFF. As DNA, the CDR3 is TGTGCCAGCAGCTCCTCTTTTGGGACAGAAGCGCGAAATGAGCAGTTCTTC.

V and J are TRBV2 and TRBJ1-1; no clear D gene. The CDR3 covers 13 residues. Per the germline V gene, CDR1 is SNHLY and CDR2 is FYNNEI. Trimming shortened V by 2 bases and J by 10 bases, and 14 bases separated the two germline ends. Here the CDR3 reads CASSEFSRERAFF. The CDR3 nucleotides are TGTGCCAGCAGTGAATTTTCGCGGGAACGAGCTTTCTTT.

This chain uses TRBV30 with TRBJ2-5, with D possibly being TRBD2 (5 bases). The CDR3 extends over 13 amino acids. The V gene's germline CDR1 is GTSNPN and CDR2 SVGIG (reference sequence). Trimming took off 2 bases at V and 5 bases at J, with 12 bases between the two ends. DNA of the CDR3: TGTGCCTGGAGTCCAAGAGGGATTGAGACCCAGTACTTC. Translated: CAWSPRGIETQYF. The full variable domain, with the rest looked up from reference TRBV30 and TRBJ2-5, is SQTIHQWPATLVQPVGSPLSLECTVEGTSNPNLYWYRQAAGRGLQLLFYSVGIGQISSEVPQNLSASRPQDRQFILSSKKLLLSDSGFYLCAWSPRGIETQYFGPGTRLLVL.

The chain recombines TRBV11-2 with TRBJ1-2; D is ambiguous. V was shortened by 5 bases and J by 1 base, with 11 bases between the two germline ends. CDR3 length: 14 amino acids. Germline CDR1 and CDR2: SGHAT and FQNNGV. CDR3 DNA sequence: TGTGCCAGCAGCCCCGACAAGATTAACTATGGCTACACCTTC. Amino acids: CASSPDKINYGYTF. The complete variable domain, with remaining parts taken from reference TRBV11-2 and TRBJ1-2, reads EAGVAQSPRYKIIEKRQSVAFWCNPISGHATLYWYQQILGQGPKLLIQFQNNGVVDDSQLPKDRFSAERLKGVDSTLKIQPAKLEDSAVYLCASSPDKINYGYTFGSGTRLTVV.

This sequence joins TRBV2 and TRBJ1-4; D is unresolved. V was pared by 2 bases and J by 8 bases, with 6 bases between. Per germline, CDR1 SNHLY and CDR2 FYNNEI. The CDR3 totals 12 residues. DNA of the CDR3: TGTGCCAGCAGTGAACTAGAAGAAAAACTGTTTTTT. It codes for CASSELEEKLFF.

The V call is TRBV3-1 (or the pseudogene TRBV3-2), the J call TRBJ2-7, with D unresolved. The germline gives CDR1 LGHDT, CDR2 YNNKEL (reference sequence). This CDR3 contains 12 residues. The V end was cut by 1 base, the J end by 3 bases, with 4 bases between. The CDR3 reads CASSQANYEQYF. As DNA, the CDR3 is TGTGCCAGCAGCCAAGCTAACTACGAGCAGTACTTC.

The count of this clone is one. The genes are TRBV10-2 and TRBJ2-3; 12 bases are shared with TRBD2. V was pared by 2 bases and J by 4 bases, with 1 base of the junction left unmatched. The CDR3 totals 15 residues. Germline lookup yields CDR1 WSHSY and CDR2 SAAADI. The CDR3 DNA reads TGCGCCAGCAGTGAGCGACTAGCGGGGGCAGATACGCAGTATTTT. Encoded protein: CASSERLAGADTQYF.

This clone was found a few times. V gene TRBV30 combines with J gene TRBJ2-5; the match to TRBD2 covers 11 bases. The ends lost 5 bases at V and 0 bases at J; junction bases unmatched: 8. The CDR3 has 16 amino acids. Germline values: CDR1 GTSNPN, CDR2 SVGIG (reference sequence). The CDR3 DNA follows: TGTGCCTGGGAAAGGGCTAGCGGGGGGTACCAAGAGACCCAGTACTTC. It encodes CAWERASGGYQETQYF.

This clone was seen only once. The chain joins TRBV3-1 (or the pseudogene TRBV3-2) to TRBJ2-1, with 7 bases identical to TRBD2. CDR3 size: 15 residues. V dropped 0 bases and J dropped 9; count of bases not matched to a gene: 8. Germline V gene data show CDR1 as LGHDT and CDR2 as YNNKEL (reference sequence). The CDR3 sequence is CASSQEPFGGTEQFF. For the CDR3, the DNA is TGTGCCAGCAGCCAAGAGCCTTTCGGGGGGACTGAGCAGTTCTTC.

The chain is built from TRBV4-2 and TRBJ2-3, with D tentatively TRBD2 (7 bases). The CDR3 runs 14 residues. CDR1 LGHNA and CDR2 YNFKEQ come from the germline V gene. The V end lost 4 bases, the J end lost 4 bases, and 12 bases lay between the germline ends. The CDR3 region is CASSRGGMADTQYF. CDR3 nucleotides: TGTGCCAGCAGCCGGGGGGGCATGGCAGATACGCAGTATTTT.

The rearrangement uses TRBV16 and TRBJ2-3, with TRBD2 matching over 13 bases. V trimming: 3 bases; J trimming: 6 bases; junction bases outside the gene matches: 12. CDR1 is KGHSY, CDR2 FQNENV, per germline. The CDR3 loop spans 18 amino acids. The CDR3 loop is CASSHFGTSGNLRDTQYF. The CDR3 DNA reads as TGTGCCAGCAGCCACTTCGGGACTAGCGGGAATTTAAGGGATACGCAGTATTTT.

The chain uses TRBV5-1 and TRBJ2-1; D gene unclear. Trimming pared 0 bases from V and 5 bases from J, leaving 9 bases between. The germline CDR1 and CDR2 sequences are SGHRS and YFSETQ. The CDR3 runs 14 residues. The CDR3 is CASSLGPPNNEQFF. DNA for the CDR3: TGCGCCAGCAGCTTGGGGCCCCCGAACAATGAGCAGTTCTTC. The entire variable domain, with the rest obtained from reference TRBV5-1 and TRBJ2-1, is as follows: KAGVTQTPRYLIKTRGQQVTLSCSPISGHRSVSWYQQTPGQGLQFLFEYFSETQRNKGNFPGRFSGRQFSNSRSEMNVSTLELGDSALYLCASSLGPPNNEQFFGPGTRLTVL.

The chain links TRBV10-3 to TRBJ2-1; the match to TRBD2 covers 12 bases. This CDR3 contains 16 residues. The junction had 6 bases not matched to a gene; V was cut back by 3 bases and J by 6 bases. The germline V gene has CDR1 ENHRY and CDR2 SYGVKD. As DNA, the CDR3 is TGTGCCATCAGTGACAGACTAGCGGGAGCCTCCAATGAGCAGTTCTTC. Its translation: CAISDRLAGASNEQFF.

This chain joins TRBV7-6 and TRBJ2-1, with 10 positions matching TRBD2. CDR3 length: 15 residues. Looked up from germline, CDR1 is SGHVS and CDR2 is FNYEAQ. V lost 2 bases to trimming and J lost 7 bases; unmatched junction nucleotides: 5. The CDR3 nucleotides read TGTGCCAGCAGCTTAACAAGCGGGAGGGCAAATGAGCAGTTCTTC. Translating it yields CASSLTSGRANEQFF.

This clone was observed a few times. V usage is TRBV6-5 and J usage is TRBJ1-6; 7 nucleotides line up with TRBD1. The CDR3 has 15 amino acids. V lost 8 bases, J lost 7 bases, and 11 bases stayed unmatched. The germline gives CDR1 MNHEY, CDR2 SVGAGI. CDR3 coding DNA: TGTGCCAGCCGCGTCGAAGACAGGGTGAATTCACCCCTCCACTTT. Protein: CASRVEDRVNSPLHF.